One sample yielded the 20 T cell receptor beta chains listed below, sequenced in a study of T cell repertoires in cytomegalovirus infection. These receptors have no identified antigens. TCRdb reprocessed the reads with MiXCR, giving one entry per CDR3 protein. The table records about a million distinct CDR3 sequences, 30% to 40% of them present only once. The sequencing used cultured CD8+ T cells from PBMCs, collected from culture after CMV antigen stimulation. Receptors were obtained from a human donor in good health (CMV status not recorded). Some clones in this sample may be carry-over from other donors' samples.

The V and J genes are TRBV11-2 and TRBJ2-1; D is undetermined. CDR3 length equals 14 residues. The V gene lost 0 bases and the J gene lost 6 bases, with 9 bases spanning the gap. Germline lookup yields CDR1 SGHAT and CDR2 FQNNGV. The CDR3 nucleotides are TGTGCCAGCAGCTTAGAGACAATGGGCAATGAGCAGTTCTTC. Translating gives CASSLETMGNEQFF.

In this sample, this clonotype turned up a few times. The chain employs TRBV12-5 and TRBJ2-1, with a possible D match to TRBD1 (6 bases). The V gene lost 3 bases and the J gene lost 2 bases, with 8 bases spanning the gap. This CDR3 contains 14 residues. Germline values: CDR1 LGHNT, CDR2 FRNRAP. CDR3 amino acids: CASGLGGTYNEQFF. CDR3 nucleotide sequence: TGTGCTAGTGGTTTAGGGGGAACCTACAATGAGCAGTTCTTC. Full variable domain (remainder filled in from reference TRBV12-5 and TRBJ2-1): DARVTQTPRHKVTEMGQEVTMRCQPILGHNTVFWYRQTMMQGLELLAYFRNRAPLDDSGMPKDRFSAEMPDATLATLKIQPSEPRDSAVYFCASGLGGTYNEQFFGPGTRLTVL.

This clonotype was observed at least ten times. V usage is TRBV7-9 and J usage is TRBJ1-2; 7 nucleotides line up with TRBD1. Germline V CDR1 and CDR2: SEHNR, FQNEAQ (reference sequence). The V and J ends lost 5 bases and 2 bases, in that order; junction bases with no gene match: 5. The CDR3 loop spans 14 amino acids. The CDR3 DNA follows: TGTGCCAGCAGCCAACCGGGACAGAACTATGGCTACACCTTC. This sequence encodes CASSQPGQNYGYTF.

Ten or more counts support this clonotype. J is TRBJ2-1 and V is TRBV6-1; 11 bases are a match to TRBD2. Germline V lookup: CDR1 MNHNS, CDR2 SASEGT. CDR3 length: 20 amino acids. Germline trimming cut 4 bases from V and 8 bases from J; bases unmatched to any gene: 22. The CDR3: CASSAPLSGGAEGVVDEQFF. CDR3 DNA sequence: TGTGCCAGCAGTGCCCCCCTTAGCGGGGGGGCCGAAGGGGTTGTGGATGAGCAGTTCTTC.

This clonotype has just a few counts. The chain employs TRBV25-1 and TRBJ2-2; 8 bases map to TRBD2. This CDR3 comprises 17 residues. With 6 bases clipped from V and 3 bases from J, the junction kept 12 bases outside the gene matches. Per germline, CDR1 MGHDK and CDR2 SYGVNS. CDR3: CASRAGGPLLDTGELFF. For the CDR3, the DNA is TGTGCCAGCAGGGCGGGGGGCCCCCTCCTAGACACCGGGGAGCTGTTTTTT.

This clonotype is medium-sized. The V and J genes are TRBV6-2 or TRBV6-3 and TRBJ2-1; 8 positions agree with TRBD2. This CDR3 has 14 amino acids. Germline V gene lookup returns CDR1 MNHEY and CDR2 SVGEGT. J gave up 7 bases and V 6 bases, and 8 bases lay outside the gene matches. CDR3 in DNA: TGTGCCAGCAGCTCGGCGGGGGGCCTAAATGAGCAGTTCTTC. Its translation: CASSSAGGLNEQFF.

J is TRBJ2-1 and V is TRBV20-1, with 9 positions matching TRBD2. This CDR3 is 16 amino acids long. The germline V gene encodes CDR1 DFQATT and CDR2 SNEGSKA (reference sequence). With 0 bases clipped from V and 4 bases from J, the junction kept 7 bases outside the gene matches. The CDR3 spells CSARDIAGALYNEQFF. In nucleotides, the CDR3 is TGCAGTGCTAGAGATATAGCGGGGGCCCTATACAATGAGCAGTTCTTC.

The gene calls are TRBV28 and TRBJ1-5, with D perhaps matching TRBD1 (5 bases). V shed 7 bases and J shed 6 bases, with 16 bases lying between them. The germline V gene has CDR1 MDHEN and CDR2 SYDVKM. The CDR3 extends over 14 amino acids. The CDR3 loop reads CASTQGVTGQPQHF. CDR3 DNA: TGTGCCAGCACCCAAGGGGTGACGGGTCAGCCCCAGCATTTT. The variable domain in full, with the rest retrieved from reference TRBV28 and TRBJ1-5, is DVKVTQSSRYLVKRTGEKVFLECVQDMDHENMFWYRQDPGLGLRLIYFSYDVKMKEKGDIPEGYSVSREKKERFSLILESASTNQTSMYLCASTQGVTGQPQHFGDGTRLSIL.

There are a few counts of this clonotype. The V gene is TRBV5-6, the J gene TRBJ1-6, with TRBD1 matching over 9 bases. The V and J ends lost 1 base and 0 bases, in that order; junction bases with no gene match: 5. The CDR3 loop spans 18 amino acids. Germline V gene lookup returns CDR1 SGHDT and CDR2 YYEEEE. CDR3 in amino acids: CASSLTGGLSSYNSPLHF. As DNA, the CDR3 is TGTGCCAGCAGCTTGACAGGGGGCTTGAGCTCCTATAATTCACCCCTCCACTTT.

The chain recombines TRBV4-1 with TRBJ1-5; D remains ambiguous. V was trimmed by 2 bases and J by 5 bases, leaving 10 bases between them. Germline CDR1 and CDR2: MGHRA and YSYEKL. This CDR3 spans 14 amino acids. The CDR3, as DNA: TGCGCCAGCAGCCAAACAAGGACCTATCAGCCCCAGCATTTT. Residues: CASSQTRTYQPQHF.

The chain carries TRBV2 and TRBJ2-7; TRBD2 matches 8 bases. V lost 6 bases and J lost 3; bases outside the gene matches: 7. The germline CDR1 and CDR2 sequences are SNHLY and FYNNEI. The CDR3 totals 14 residues. The CDR3 here is CASRGLDRGYEQYF. The CDR3 region has the DNA TGTGCCAGCAGGGGACTAGACAGAGGCTACGAGCAGTACTTC.

A single count supports this clonotype. The J gene is TRBJ2-1, the V gene TRBV6-1; 13 positions agree with TRBD2. Germline V gene data show CDR1 as MNHNS and CDR2 as SASEGT. Trimming removed 11 bases from V and 9 bases from J; junction bases left unmatched: 13. This CDR3 is 15 amino acids long. DNA for the CDR3: TGTGCCCAGTGGACTAGCGGGGGAGCTAAGGGTGAGCAGTTCTTC. Protein sequence: CAQWTSGGAKGEQFF.

Regarding this clonotype: One junction end does not reproduce the germline sequence, and a read error may be involved. V and J are TRBV19 and TRBJ1-2, with TRBD1 as a possible D gene (5 bases). In germline, CDR1 is LNHDA, CDR2 SQIVND (reference sequence). The CDR3 runs 17 residues. The CDR3 protein is CVSSATIRDPAHYGYTF. CDR3 coding DNA: TGTGTCAGTAGTGCGACGATTCGGGACCCAGCGCACTATGGCTACACCTTC.

The chain joins TRBV28 to TRBJ2-4; D tentatively reads TRBD1 or TRBD2 (5 bases each). From germline, CDR1 is MDHEN and CDR2 SYDVKM. The CDR3 totals 14 residues. V lost 7 bases, J lost 0 bases, and 10 bases lay in between. The CDR3 bases are TGTGCCAGCAATCGGGACCGAGCCAAAAACATTCAGTACTTC. Residues: CASNRDRAKNIQYF.

The genes are TRBV7-8 and TRBJ1-3; the D is unclear. The CDR3 is made up of 15 amino acids. Trimming left V 0 bases short and J 1 base short, with 7 bases between. Germline V gene data show CDR1 as SGHVS and CDR2 as FQNEAQ. The CDR3 nucleotides are TGTGCCAGCAGCTTAGCGGTGAGGTCTGGAAACACCATATATTTT. It is translated as CASSLAVRSGNTIYF.

V usage is TRBV25-1 and J usage is TRBJ1-2; D gene uncertain. The CDR3 runs to 14 residues. Germline CDR1 is MGHDK and CDR2 is SYGVNS. The V end lost 4 bases, the J end lost 3 bases, and 12 bases lay between the germline ends. The CDR3 sequence is CASSGQVFHYGYTF. DNA of the CDR3: TGTGCCAGCAGTGGTCAGGTTTTCCACTATGGCTACACCTTC.

This chain uses TRBV14 with TRBJ2-7, with a weak D call TRBD2 (5 bases). In germline, CDR1 is SGHDN, CDR2 FVKESK. The length of the CDR3 is 13 residues. The V and J ends lost 3 bases and 2 bases respectively, with 8 bases between them. The CDR3: CASSHSGTYEQYV. CDR3 sequence (DNA): TGTGCCAGCAGCCACTCCGGGACCTACGAGCAGTACGTC.

V gene TRBV28 combines with J gene TRBJ1-5; D gene ambiguous. V lost 7 bases to trimming and J lost 7 bases, with 20 bases between them. The CDR3 spans 15 residues. Germline CDR1 is MDHEN and CDR2 is SYDVKM. The CDR3 reads CASTRTPGRAQPQHF. CDR3 in DNA: TGTGCCAGCACCCGGACCCCCGGGCGAGCCCAGCCCCAGCATTTT. The complete variable domain, with remaining parts taken from reference TRBV28 and TRBJ1-5, reads DVKVTQSSRYLVKRTGEKVFLECVQDMDHENMFWYRQDPGLGLRLIYFSYDVKMKEKGDIPEGYSVSREKKERFSLILESASTNQTSMYLCASTRTPGRAQPQHFGDGTRLSIL.

The chain joins TRBV5-3 to TRBJ2-3; tentative D call: TRBD1 (5 bases). TRBV5-3 is an ORF, with its function uncertain. The CDR3 covers 14 residues. The germline V and J ends were trimmed by 8 bases and 3 bases, with 16 bases remaining between them. CDR3 in amino acids: CASRLTPGTDTQYF. CDR3 nucleotide sequence: TGTGCCAGCAGGTTGACCCCAGGGACAGATACGCAGTATTTT.

The chain couples TRBV5-5 to TRBJ2-2; D not certain. The CDR3 is 14 amino acids. Trimming left V 4 bases short and J 3 bases short, with 10 bases between. Per the germline V gene, CDR1 is SGHKS and CDR2 is YYEKEE (reference sequence). The CDR3 DNA is TGTGCCAGCAGCCCCCCGTGGGACACCGGGGAGCTGTTTTTT. This translates into CASSPPWDTGELFF.